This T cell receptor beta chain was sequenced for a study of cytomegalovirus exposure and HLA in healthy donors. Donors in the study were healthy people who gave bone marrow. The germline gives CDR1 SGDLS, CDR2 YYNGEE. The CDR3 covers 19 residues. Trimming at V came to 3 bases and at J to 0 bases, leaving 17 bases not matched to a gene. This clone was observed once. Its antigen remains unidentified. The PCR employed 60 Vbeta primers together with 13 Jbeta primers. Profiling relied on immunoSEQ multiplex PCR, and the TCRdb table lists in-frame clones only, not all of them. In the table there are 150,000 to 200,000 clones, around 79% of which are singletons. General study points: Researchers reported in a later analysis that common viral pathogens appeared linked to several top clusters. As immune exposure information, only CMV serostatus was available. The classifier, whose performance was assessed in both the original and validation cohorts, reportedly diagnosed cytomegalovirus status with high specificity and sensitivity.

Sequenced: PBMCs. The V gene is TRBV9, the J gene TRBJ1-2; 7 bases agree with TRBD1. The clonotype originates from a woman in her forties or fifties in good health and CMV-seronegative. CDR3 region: CASSEGLGGFLTSNYGYTF. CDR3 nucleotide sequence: TGTGCCAGCAGCGAGGGGTTAGGGGGCTTCTTAACGTCTAACTATGGCTACACCTTC.